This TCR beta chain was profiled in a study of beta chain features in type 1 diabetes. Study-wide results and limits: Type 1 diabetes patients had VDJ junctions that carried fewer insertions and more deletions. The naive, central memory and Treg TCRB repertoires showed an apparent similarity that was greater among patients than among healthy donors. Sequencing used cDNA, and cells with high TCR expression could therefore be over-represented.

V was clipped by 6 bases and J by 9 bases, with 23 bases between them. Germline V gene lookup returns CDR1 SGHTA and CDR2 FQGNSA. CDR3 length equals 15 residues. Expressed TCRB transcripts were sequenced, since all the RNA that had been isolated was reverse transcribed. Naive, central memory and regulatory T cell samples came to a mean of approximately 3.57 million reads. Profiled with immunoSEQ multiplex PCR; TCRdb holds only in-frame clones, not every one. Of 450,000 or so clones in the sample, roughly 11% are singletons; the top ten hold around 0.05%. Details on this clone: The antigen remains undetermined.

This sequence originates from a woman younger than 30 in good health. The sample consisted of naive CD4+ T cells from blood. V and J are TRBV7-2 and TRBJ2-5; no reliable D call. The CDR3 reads CASSPSGSARFAQYF. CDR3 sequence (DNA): TGTGCCAGCAGTCCCTCCGGGTCAGCGAGATTCGCCCAGTACTTC.